In its sample, the clone carrying this TCR beta chain was seen a few times. There are 15 residues in the CDR3. Germline CDR1 and CDR2: SGHVS and FNYEAQ. The V and J ends lost 1 base and 7 bases, in that order; junction bases with no gene match: 1. This table comes from immunoSEQ multiplex PCR, and its TCRdb copy is limited to in-frame clones, with some not included. The data show around 78,000 clones, approximately 87% seen once. Thawed unstimulated PBMCs were FACS-sorted by CD3, CD4 and CD8 into two populations. The sample comes from a study of T cell clones after liver transplantation. Background on the study: Without induction therapy, subjects received standard immunosuppression until 12-24 months post-transplant.

The source of this sequence is a human patient who received a liver transplant. Some T cells may be the graft donor's. This chain uses TRBV7-6 with TRBJ1-6; 10 bases are shared with TRBD1. Sample: CD4+ T cells from blood, taken at the 22-month timepoint. This CDR3 is CASSLVGQGNSPLHF. In DNA form, the CDR3 reads TGTGCCAGCAGCTTAGTGGGACAGGGGAATTCACCCCTCCACTTT.